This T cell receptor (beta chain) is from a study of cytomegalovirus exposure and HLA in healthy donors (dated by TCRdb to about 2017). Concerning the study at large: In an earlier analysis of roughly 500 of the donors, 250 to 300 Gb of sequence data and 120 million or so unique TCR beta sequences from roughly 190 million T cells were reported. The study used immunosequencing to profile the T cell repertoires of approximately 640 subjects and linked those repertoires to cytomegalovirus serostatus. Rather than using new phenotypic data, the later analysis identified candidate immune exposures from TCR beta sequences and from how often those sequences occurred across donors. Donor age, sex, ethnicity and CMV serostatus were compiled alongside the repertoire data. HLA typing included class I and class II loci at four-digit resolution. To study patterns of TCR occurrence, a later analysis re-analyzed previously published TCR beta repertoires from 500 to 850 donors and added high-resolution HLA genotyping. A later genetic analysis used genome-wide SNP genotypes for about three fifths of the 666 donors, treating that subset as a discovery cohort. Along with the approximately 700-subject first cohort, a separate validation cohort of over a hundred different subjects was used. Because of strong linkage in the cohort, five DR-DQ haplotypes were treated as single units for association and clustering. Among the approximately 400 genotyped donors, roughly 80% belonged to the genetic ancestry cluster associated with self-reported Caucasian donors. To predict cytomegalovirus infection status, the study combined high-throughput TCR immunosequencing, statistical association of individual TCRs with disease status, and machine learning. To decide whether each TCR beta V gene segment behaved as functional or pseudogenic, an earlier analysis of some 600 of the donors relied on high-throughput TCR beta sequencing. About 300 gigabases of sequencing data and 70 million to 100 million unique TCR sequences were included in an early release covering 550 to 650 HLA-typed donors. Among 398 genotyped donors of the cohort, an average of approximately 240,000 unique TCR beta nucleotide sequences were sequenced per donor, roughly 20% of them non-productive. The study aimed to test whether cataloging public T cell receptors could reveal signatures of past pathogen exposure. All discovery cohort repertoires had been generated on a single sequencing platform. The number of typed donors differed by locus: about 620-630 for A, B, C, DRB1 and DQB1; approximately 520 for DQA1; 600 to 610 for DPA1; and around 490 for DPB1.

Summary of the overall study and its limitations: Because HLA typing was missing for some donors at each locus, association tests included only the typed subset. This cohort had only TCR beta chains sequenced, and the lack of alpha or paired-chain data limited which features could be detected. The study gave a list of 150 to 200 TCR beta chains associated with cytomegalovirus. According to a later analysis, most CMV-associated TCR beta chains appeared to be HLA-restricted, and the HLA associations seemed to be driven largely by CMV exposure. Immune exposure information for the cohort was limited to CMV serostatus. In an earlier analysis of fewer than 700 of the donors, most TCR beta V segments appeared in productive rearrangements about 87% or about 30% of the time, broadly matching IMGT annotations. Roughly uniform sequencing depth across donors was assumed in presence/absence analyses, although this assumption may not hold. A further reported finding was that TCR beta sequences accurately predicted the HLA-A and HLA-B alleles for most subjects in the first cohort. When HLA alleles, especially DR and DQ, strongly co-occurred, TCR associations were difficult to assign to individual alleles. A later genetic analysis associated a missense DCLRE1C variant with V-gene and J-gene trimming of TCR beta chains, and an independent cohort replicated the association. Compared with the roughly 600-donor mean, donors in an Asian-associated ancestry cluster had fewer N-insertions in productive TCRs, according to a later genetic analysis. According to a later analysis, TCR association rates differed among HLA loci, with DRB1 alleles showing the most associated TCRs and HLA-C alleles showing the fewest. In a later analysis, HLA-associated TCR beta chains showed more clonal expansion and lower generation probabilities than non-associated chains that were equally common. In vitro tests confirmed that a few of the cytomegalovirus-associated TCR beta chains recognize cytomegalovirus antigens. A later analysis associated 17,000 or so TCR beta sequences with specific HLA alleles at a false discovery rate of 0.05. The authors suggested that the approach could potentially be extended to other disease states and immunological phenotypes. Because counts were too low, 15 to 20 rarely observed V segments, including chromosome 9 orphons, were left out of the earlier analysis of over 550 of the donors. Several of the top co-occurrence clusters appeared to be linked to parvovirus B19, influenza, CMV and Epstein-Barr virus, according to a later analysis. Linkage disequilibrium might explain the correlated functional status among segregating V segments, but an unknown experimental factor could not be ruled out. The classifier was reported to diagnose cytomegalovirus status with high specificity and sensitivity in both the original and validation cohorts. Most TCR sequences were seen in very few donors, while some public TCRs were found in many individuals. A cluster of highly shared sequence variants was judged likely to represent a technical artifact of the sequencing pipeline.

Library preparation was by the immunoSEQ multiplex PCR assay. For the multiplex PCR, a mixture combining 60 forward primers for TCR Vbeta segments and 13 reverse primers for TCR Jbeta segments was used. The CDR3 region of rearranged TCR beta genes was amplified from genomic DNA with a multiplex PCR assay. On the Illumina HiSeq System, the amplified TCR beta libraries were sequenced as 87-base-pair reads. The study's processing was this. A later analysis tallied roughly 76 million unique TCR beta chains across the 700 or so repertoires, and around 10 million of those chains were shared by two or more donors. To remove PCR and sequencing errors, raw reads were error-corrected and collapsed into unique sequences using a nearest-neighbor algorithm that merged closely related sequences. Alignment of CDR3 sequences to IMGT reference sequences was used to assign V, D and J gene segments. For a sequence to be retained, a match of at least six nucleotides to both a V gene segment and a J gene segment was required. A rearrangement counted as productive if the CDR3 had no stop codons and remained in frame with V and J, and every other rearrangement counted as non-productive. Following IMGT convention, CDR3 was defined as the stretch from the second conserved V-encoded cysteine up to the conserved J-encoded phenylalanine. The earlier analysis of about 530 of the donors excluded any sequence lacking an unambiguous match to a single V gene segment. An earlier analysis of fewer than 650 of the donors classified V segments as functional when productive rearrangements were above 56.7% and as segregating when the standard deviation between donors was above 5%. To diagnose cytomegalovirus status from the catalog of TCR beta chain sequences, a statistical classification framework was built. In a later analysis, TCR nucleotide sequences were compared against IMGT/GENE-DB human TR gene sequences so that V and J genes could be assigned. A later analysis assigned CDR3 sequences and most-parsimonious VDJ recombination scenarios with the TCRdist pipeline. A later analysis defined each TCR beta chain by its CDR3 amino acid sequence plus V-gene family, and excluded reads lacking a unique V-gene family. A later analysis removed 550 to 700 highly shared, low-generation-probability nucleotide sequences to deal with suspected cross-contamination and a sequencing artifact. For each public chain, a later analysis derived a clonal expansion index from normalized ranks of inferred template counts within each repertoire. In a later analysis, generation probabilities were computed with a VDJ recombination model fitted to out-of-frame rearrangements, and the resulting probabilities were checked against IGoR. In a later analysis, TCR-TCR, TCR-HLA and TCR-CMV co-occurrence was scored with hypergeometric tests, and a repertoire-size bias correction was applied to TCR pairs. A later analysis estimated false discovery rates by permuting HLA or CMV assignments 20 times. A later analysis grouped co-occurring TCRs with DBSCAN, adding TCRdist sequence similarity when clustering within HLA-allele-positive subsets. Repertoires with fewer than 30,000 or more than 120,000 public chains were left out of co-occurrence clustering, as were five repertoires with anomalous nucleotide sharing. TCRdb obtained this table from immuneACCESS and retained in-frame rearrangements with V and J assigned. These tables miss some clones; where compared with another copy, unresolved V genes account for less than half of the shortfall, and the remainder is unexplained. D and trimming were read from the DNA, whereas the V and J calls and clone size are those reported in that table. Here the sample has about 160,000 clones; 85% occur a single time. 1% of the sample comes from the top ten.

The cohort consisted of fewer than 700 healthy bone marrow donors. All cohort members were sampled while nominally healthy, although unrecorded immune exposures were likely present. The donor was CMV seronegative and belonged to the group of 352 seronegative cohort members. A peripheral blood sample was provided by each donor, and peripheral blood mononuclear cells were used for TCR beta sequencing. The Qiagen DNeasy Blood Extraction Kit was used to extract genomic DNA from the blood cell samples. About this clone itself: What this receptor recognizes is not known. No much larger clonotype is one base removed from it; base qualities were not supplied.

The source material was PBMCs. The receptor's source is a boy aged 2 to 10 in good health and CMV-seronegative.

The bases are TGTGCCAGCAGCATGGGGACTAGCGGGCGGCAGACCCAGTACTTC. Translated, this is CASSMGTSGRQTQYF. The rearrangement combines TRBV7-2 with TRBJ2-5; 12 bases in the middle match TRBD2. Taken from cysteine to phenylalanine, the CDR3 has 15 residues. The CDR3 DNA has 45 bases and is translated from base 1. Trimming removed 5 bases from V and 6 bases from J; the gene matches leave 7 bases unexplained. CDR1 and CDR2 are read off the germline V gene as SGHTA and FQGNSA.